Sequencing of this TCR beta chain was carried out in a study of blood T cell repertoires in COVID-19. Study as a whole: Collection of acute and convalescent COVID-19 samples took place in the United States, Italy and Spain.

Seattle participants joined during active infection and were tracked over time. Germline V gene lookup returns CDR1 LNHDA and CDR2 SQIVND (reference sequence). Trimming took 1 base from V and 1 from J, leaving 13 bases between them. The CDR3 loop spans 16 amino acids. Study processing details: Nucleated cell number was recorded as an estimate derived from reference gene primer amplification. Some clones are missing from TCRdb's copy, which holds only in-frame ones; the method was immunoSEQ multiplex PCR. The D gene and trimming were derived from the DNA, and the V and J assignments and clone size from that table. The sample has about 160,000 clones; just under 90% are singletons.

The sample was peripheral blood. This sequence originates from a woman between 65 and 79 years old with COVID-19, enrolled during active disease. The chain is built from TRBV19 and TRBJ1-1; TRBD1 might be the D (6 bases). CDR3 coding DNA: TGTGCCAGTAGTATAGTCACCGGGACACCGAACACTGAAGCTTTCTTT. It yields the protein CASSIVTGTPNTEAFF.